This TCR beta chain is from a study of response to subunit inactivated influenza vaccine. Study-level findings and limits: Authors suggested seasonal influenza vaccinations each recruit few new T cells.

In this sample, this clonotype turned up a few times. Its antigen is unknown. The CDR3 spans 14 residues. Germline CDR1 SGHTA, CDR2 FQGNSA. Trimming removed 5 bases from V and 5 bases from J; junction bases left unmatched: 8. TCRdb analysed the RT-PCR reads with MiXCR anew, one entry per CDR3 protein. The table has approximately 230,000 distinct CDR3 sequences, roughly an eighth seen once. The chain carries TRBV7-2 and TRBJ1-1, with TRBD1 identical over 7 bases. The receptor was isolated from a man in his fifties who received an inactivated influenza vaccine. The source material was non-naive T cells sorted from PBMCs, sampled around 15 days before vaccination. CDR3 in amino acids: CASSDHRGTTEAFF. The CDR3, as DNA: TGTGCCAGCAGCGACCACAGGGGAACAACTGAAGCTTTCTTT.